Shown below are 29 T cell receptor beta chains from a single sample sequenced in a study of T-cell memory formation after mild COVID-19. TCRdb analysed the 5' RACE reads with MiXCR anew, one entry per CDR3 protein. This sample yields about 430,000 distinct CDR3 sequences, of which approximately 24% are seen a single time; about 10% belongs to the top ten. Material for sequencing was PBMCs or a T cell subset sorted from them (not recorded which). The receptors shown here come from an adult woman who had mild COVID-19 (a few samples of this study predate the infection). Cell type and time point are not known.

This clonotype was seen a handful of times. The rearrangement uses TRBV5-1 and TRBJ2-5; possible D gene TRBD2, 5 bases. CDR1 and CDR2 from the germline V gene are SGHRS and YFSETQ. The CDR3 has 14 amino acids. V lost 3 bases and J lost 2, with 11 bases in between. CDR3 sequence reads: CASSWGAVQETQYF. As DNA, the CDR3 is TGCGCCAGCAGCTGGGGAGCGGTACAAGAGACCCAGTACTTC.

This clonotype has only a few counts. The CDR3 nucleotides read TGCAGTGCTAGAGCATTACAGGCGTCCGGCTATGGCTACACCTTC. This encodes CSARALQASGYGYTF. V gene TRBV20-1 combines with J gene TRBJ1-2, with D perhaps matching TRBD1 (5 bases). The CDR3 runs 15 residues. V lost 1 base and J 4 bases, leaving 16 bases between the germline ends. Germline V gene sequence: CDR1 DFQATT, CDR2 SNEGSKA (reference sequence).

Only a few counts were recorded for this clonotype. The rearrangement uses TRBV10-3 and TRBJ1-2; no clear D. Trimming stripped 3 bases from V and 5 bases from J, with 7 bases between. CDR1 ENHRY and CDR2 SYGVKD come from the germline V gene. The CDR3 totals 12 residues. CDR3 residues: CAISDAVYGYTF. Written as DNA, the CDR3 is TGTGCCATCAGTGACGCCGTTTATGGCTACACCTTC.

The chain recombines TRBV12-5 with TRBJ1-1; no firm D call. Germline values: CDR1 LGHNT, CDR2 FRNRAP. With 1 base removed from V and 6 bases from J, the gap between germline ends came to 9 bases. This CDR3 comprises 13 residues. CDR3 sequence: CASGLGRTAEAFF. Here the CDR3 DNA reads TGTGCTAGTGGTTTGGGACGGACGGCTGAAGCTTTCTTT.

This chain links TRBV30 with TRBJ2-1, with 7 bases that match TRBD2. CDR1 and CDR2 (germline): GTSNPN, SVGIG (reference sequence). This CDR3 comprises 12 residues. V shed 8 bases, J shed 9 bases, and the junction held 10 bases outside the gene matches. CDR3 amino acids: CAGTTVVGEQFF. The CDR3, as DNA: TGTGCCGGGACTACCGTTGTAGGTGAGCAGTTCTTC.

There are a few counts of this clonotype. J is TRBJ1-1 and V is TRBV7-8, with 8 bases fitting TRBD1. From germline, CDR1 is SGHVS and CDR2 FQNEAQ. Trimming at V came to 4 bases and at J to 3 bases, leaving 10 bases not matched to a gene. This CDR3 is 16 amino acids long. This chain's CDR3 is CASSSLQGVIDTEAFF. The CDR3 DNA sequence: TGTGCCAGCAGCTCTCTACAGGGGGTGATAGACACTGAAGCTTTCTTT.

This chain connects TRBV5-1 to TRBJ1-6; a possible D gene is TRBD1 (5 bases). CDR1 is SGHRS and CDR2 is YFSETQ in the germline V gene. V lost 4 bases and J lost 4, with 9 bases in between. The CDR3 extends over 14 amino acids. In DNA, the CDR3 is TGCGCCAGCAGCCTACAGGATTATAATTCACCCCTCCACTTT. Protein: CASSLQDYNSPLHF.

This chain connects TRBV7-9 to TRBJ1-2; D is unclear. Germline assignment: CDR1 SEHNR and CDR2 FQNEAQ (reference sequence). The V and J ends lost 5 bases and 3 bases respectively, with 4 bases between them. The CDR3 has 11 residues. In DNA, the CDR3 is TGTGCCAGCAGCCCGTACTATGGCTACACCTTC. This codes for CASSPYYGYTF.

V gene TRBV7-2 combines with J gene TRBJ2-5; 16 nucleotides agree with TRBD2. The trim removed 5 bases at V and 1 base at J, leaving 4 bases unmatched. This CDR3 is built from 17 residues. Per germline, CDR1 SGHTA and CDR2 FQGNSA. The CDR3 reads CASSPGLAGGIQETQYF. DNA for the CDR3: TGTGCCAGCAGCCCGGGACTAGCGGGGGGGATCCAAGAGACCCAGTACTTC.

The chain joins TRBV5-5 to TRBJ2-7, with 11 bases identical to TRBD1. This CDR3 region has 16 residues. The germline V gene has CDR1 SGHKS and CDR2 YYEKEE (reference sequence). The trim removed 0 bases at V and 1 base at J, leaving 3 bases unmatched. For the CDR3, the DNA is TGTGCCAGCAGCTTGGAGGGACAGGGGGTTTCCTACGAGCAGTACTTC. This translates into CASSLEGQGVSYEQYF.

The CDR3 reads CASSNSGGFTDTQYF. As DNA, the CDR3 is TGTGCCAGCAGCAATAGCGGGGGATTCACAGATACGCAGTATTTT. The chain is built from TRBV13 and TRBJ2-3, with TRBD2 identical over 9 bases. Looked up from germline, CDR1 is PRHDT and CDR2 is FYEKMQ (reference sequence). The CDR3 is 15 amino acids. J lost 2 bases, V lost 5 bases, and 5 bases had no gene match.

This clonotype appeared a few times. This chain links TRBV5-6 with TRBJ1-3; no reliable D call. CDR1 is SGHDT and CDR2 is YYEEEE in the germline V gene. This CDR3 has 16 amino acids. The V end was cut by 1 base, the J end by 4 bases, with 15 bases between. The CDR3 spells CASSLKGVFSGNTIYF. CDR3 DNA sequence: TGTGCCAGCAGCTTGAAGGGAGTTTTTTCGGGAAACACCATATATTTT. The entire variable domain, with the rest obtained from reference TRBV5-6 and TRBJ1-3, is as follows: DAGVTQSPTHLIKTRGQQVTLRCSPKSGHDTVSWYQQALGQGPQFIFQYYEEEERQRGNFPDRFSGHQFPNYSSELNVNALLLGDSALYLCASSLKGVFSGNTIYFGEGSWLTVV.

This clonotype was detected ten times or more. The chain is built from TRBV18 and TRBJ2-7, with D possibly TRBD1 on 6 matching bases. Trimming took 4 bases from V and 4 from J, leaving 8 bases between them. Germline assignment: CDR1 KGHSH and CDR2 LQKENI. The CDR3 covers 12 residues. Written as DNA, the CDR3 is TGTGCCAGCTCACTAGGACAGTACGAGCAGTACTTC. This gives the protein CASSLGQYEQYF.

In its sample, this clonotype was seen a few times. V is TRBV19 and J is TRBJ2-7; 8 bases map to TRBD1. The V and J ends lost 3 bases and 3 bases, in that order; junction bases with no gene match: 4. Germline CDR1 and CDR2: LNHDA and SQIVND (reference sequence). The CDR3 covers 14 residues. This CDR3 reads CASSIGQGRYEQYF. DNA for the CDR3: TGTGCCAGTAGTATCGGACAGGGACGCTACGAGCAGTACTTC.

There are a few counts of this clonotype. The J gene is TRBJ1-4, the V gene TRBV20-1; D unclear. The CDR3 covers 15 residues. The germline V gene has CDR1 DFQATT and CDR2 SNEGSKA (reference sequence). V lost 0 bases, J lost 6 bases, and 14 bases lay in between. The CDR3 loop is CSARDPQTLDEKLFF. The CDR3 coding sequence is TGCAGTGCTAGAGATCCCCAGACTCTTGATGAAAAACTGTTTTTT.

This clonotype was recorded a few times. CDR3 in amino acids: CATRPGSTDTQYF. The DNA of the CDR3 is TGTGCCACCCGCCCAGGGAGCACAGATACGCAGTATTTT. The chain has TRBV24-1 and TRBJ2-3; possible D gene TRBD1, 5 bases. Germline V CDR1 and CDR2: KGHDR, SFDVKD. The ends were cut back, 9 bases at V and 0 bases at J, with 9 bases in the middle. The CDR3 has 13 residues.

Only a few counts were recorded for this clonotype. The chain employs TRBV20-1 and TRBJ1-5; no definite D call. Germline CDR1 reads DFQATT; CDR2 reads SNEGSKA (reference sequence). The CDR3 covers 14 residues. Trimming pared 3 bases from V and 0 bases from J, leaving 9 bases between. As DNA, the CDR3 is TGCAGTGCTAGTATGCAGTATAGCAATCAGCCCCAGCATTTT. It is translated as CSASMQYSNQPQHF.

This clonotype was seen a few times. The J gene is TRBJ2-5, the V gene TRBV4-3; TRBD2 might be the D (6 bases). Germline CDR1 LGHNA, CDR2 YSLEER. Trimming cost V 1 base and J 5 bases, with 14 bases left between them. The CDR3 sequence is 15 residues long. As DNA, the CDR3 is TGCGCCAGCAGCCAAGTAGAGACTAGAGTTGAGACCCAGTACTTC. It translates to CASSQVETRVETQYF.

This clonotype was counted between two and nine times. The chain links TRBV5-5 to TRBJ1-2, with a tentative D call TRBD1 (5 bases). CDR3 length: 17 amino acids. From germline, CDR1 is SGHKS and CDR2 YYEKEE (reference sequence). Deletions cut 4 bases from V and 3 bases from J, with 22 bases between. As DNA, the CDR3 is TGTGCCAGCAGCCTCGGACAAATTCAGGGCATTGACTATGGCTACACCTTC. It is translated as CASSLGQIQGIDYGYTF. The whole variable domain, filled in from reference TRBV5-5 and TRBJ1-2, reads DAGVTQSPTHLIKTRGQQVTLRCSPISGHKSVSWYQQVLGQGPQFIFQYYEKEERGRGNFPDRFSARQFPNYSSELNVNALLLGDSALYLCASSLGQIQGIDYGYTFGSGTRLTVV.

The V and J genes are TRBV23-1 and TRBJ1-5, with 9 positions matching TRBD1. TRBV23-1 qualifies as an ORF whose function is uncertain. The V and J ends lost 6 bases and 1 base, in that order; junction bases with no gene match: 16. CDR3 length: 19 residues. Here the CDR3 DNA reads TGCGCCAGCAGCCTGGACAGGGGCCAGCGCAGGCCCAGCAATCAGCCCCAGCATTTT. It encodes CASSLDRGQRRPSNQPQHF.

The chain joins TRBV4-2 to TRBJ2-7, with 8 positions matching TRBD1. The CDR3 length is 16 residues. With V trimmed by 4 bases and J by 5 bases, 13 bases remained unmatched. Germline CDR1 is LGHNA and CDR2 is YNFKEQ. The CDR3 loop reads CASSPAWTGFEDEQYF. The CDR3 nucleotides read TGTGCCAGCAGCCCTGCCTGGACAGGGTTCGAAGACGAGCAGTACTTC.

This clonotype has a handful of counts. The genes are TRBV12-3 or TRBV12-4 and TRBJ1-1; D is unclear. There are 13 residues in the CDR3. With 8 bases removed from V and 1 base from J, the gap between germline ends came to 11 bases. CDR3 nucleotides: TGTGCCAGCGGTACACCGCCGAACACTGAAGCTTTCTTT. It codes for CASGTPPNTEAFF.

The chain uses TRBV5-8 and TRBJ1-2, with D possibly TRBD1 on 6 matching bases. There are 14 residues in the CDR3. The germline V gene encodes CDR1 SGHTS and CDR2 YDEGEE. The V gene lost 0 bases and the J gene lost 7 bases, with 13 bases spanning the gap. CDR3 amino acids: CASSLAGGPAGYTF. CDR3 DNA sequence: TGTGCCAGCAGCTTGGCCGGGGGGCCAGCTGGCTACACCTTC.

V is TRBV5-5 and J is TRBJ2-2, with D unclear. Germline V lookup: CDR1 SGHKS, CDR2 YYEKEE (reference sequence). This CDR3 has 15 amino acids. V was pared by 0 bases and J by 4 bases, with 10 bases between. CDR3 sequence: CASSLVAASTGELFF. Written as DNA, the CDR3 is TGTGCCAGCAGCTTGGTGGCAGCATCCACCGGGGAGCTGTTTTTT.

This clonotype was counted once. V is TRBV9 and J is TRBJ1-5; possible D gene TRBD1, 5 bases. Looked up from germline, CDR1 is SGDLS and CDR2 is YYNGEE. The germline V and J ends were trimmed by 4 bases and 5 bases, with 13 bases remaining between them. The CDR3 sequence is 14 residues long. DNA for the CDR3: TGTGCCAGCAGCCTAGCTAGGGGATATCAGCCCCAGCATTTT. Translated: CASSLARGYQPQHF. The full variable domain, completed using reference TRBV9 and TRBJ1-5, is DSGVTQTPKHLITATGQRVTLRCSPRSGDLSVYWYQQSLDQGLQFLIQYYNGEERAKGNILERFSAQQFPDLHSELNLSSLELGDSALYFCASSLARGYQPQHFGDGTRLSIL.

The chain uses TRBV4-2 and TRBJ2-1, with D possibly matching TRBD2 (5 bases). Deletions cut 0 bases from V and 6 bases from J, with 9 bases between. The CDR3 covers 14 residues. CDR1 and CDR2 (germline): LGHNA, YNFKEQ. The CDR3 DNA reads TGTGCCAGCAGCCAAGAAGGACTTTCCAATGAGCAGTTCTTC. Translating it yields CASSQEGLSNEQFF.

At least ten counts were recorded for this clonotype. CDR3 amino acids: CASSLTFSGGGSTDTQYF. The CDR3 DNA reads TGTGCCAGCAGCTTAACGTTCAGCGGGGGTGGGAGCACAGATACGCAGTATTTT. The chain couples TRBV7-3 to TRBJ2-3; 8 nucleotides agree with TRBD2. This CDR3 has 18 residues. The germline V gene has CDR1 SGHTA and CDR2 FQGTGA. Trimming took 0 bases from V and 0 from J; bases not matched to a gene: 8.

This clonotype was observed a handful of times. The genes are TRBV24-1 and TRBJ2-7; D call uncertain. Trimming stripped 3 bases from V and 4 bases from J, with 9 bases between. There are 13 residues in the CDR3. The germline V gene has CDR1 KGHDR and CDR2 SFDVKD. CDR3 in amino acids: CATSDNSYYEQYF. CDR3 sequence (DNA): TGTGCCACCAGTGATAACAGTTATTACGAGCAGTACTTC.

There are a few counts of this clonotype. The CDR3 DNA follows: TGCAGTGCTAGAGATCGGAAGTCGAACACCGGGGAGCTGTTTTTT. This gives the protein CSARDRKSNTGELFF. The V and J genes are TRBV20-1 and TRBJ2-2; D ambiguous. Germline V lookup: CDR1 DFQATT, CDR2 SNEGSKA (reference sequence). CDR3 size: 15 residues. Trimming stripped 0 bases from V and 0 bases from J, with 8 bases between.